This TCR beta chain derives from a study of OX40 agonist ivuxolimab in advanced cancers. Study context: Ivuxolimab, an agonistic anti-OX40 (CD134) antibody, was given to patients. Hepatocellular carcinoma, melanoma, renal cell or head and neck cancer was diagnosed in the dose-escalation patients.

This clone was observed a handful of times. Its specificity is not known. Exclusion applied to patients with autoimmune disease history or systemic immunosuppression. Findings and limits, study-wide: On average, a greater number of expanded clones characterised CD8+ T cells relative to CD4+.

The data were produced by immunoSEQ multiplex PCR, yet TCRdb's version contains in-frame clones alone and is incomplete. The sample shows roughly 48,000 clones, about 81% of them seen only once. This TCR was sampled from an adult with an advanced solid tumor such as melanoma, head and neck, liver or kidney cancer. This specimen was CD4+ or CD8+ T cells sorted from blood, taken in a trial of the OX40 agonist ivuxolimab.

For the CDR3, the DNA is TGTGCCAGCAGTTTCTACTTGAACACTGAAGCTTTCTTT. It specifies CASSFYLNTEAFF. This chain connects TRBV6-5 to TRBJ1-1, with D unclear. CDR1 and CDR2 (germline): MNHEY, SVGAGI. Trimming took off 4 bases at V and 0 bases at J, with 6 bases between the two ends. The length of the CDR3 is 13 residues.